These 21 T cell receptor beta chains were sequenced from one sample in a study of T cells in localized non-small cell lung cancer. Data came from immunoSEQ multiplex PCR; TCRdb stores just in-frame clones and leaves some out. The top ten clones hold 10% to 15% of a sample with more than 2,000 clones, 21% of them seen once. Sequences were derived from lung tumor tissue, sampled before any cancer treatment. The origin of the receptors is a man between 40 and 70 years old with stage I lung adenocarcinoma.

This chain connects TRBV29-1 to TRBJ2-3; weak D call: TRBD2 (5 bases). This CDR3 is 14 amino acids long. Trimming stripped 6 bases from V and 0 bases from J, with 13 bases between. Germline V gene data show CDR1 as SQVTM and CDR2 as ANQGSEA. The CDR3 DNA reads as TGCAGCGTCGGGTCGGGATCCAGCACAGATACGCAGTATTTT. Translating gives CSVGSGSSTDTQYF.

CDR3 sequence (DNA): TGTGCCAGTAGTATAGCGGGGGGTACAGATACGCAGTATTTT. Protein product: CASSIAGGTDTQYF. The J gene is TRBJ2-3, the V gene TRBV19, with 7 bases identical to TRBD2. This CDR3 comprises 14 residues. Germline trimming cut 1 base from V and 3 bases from J; bases unmatched to any gene: 1. Germline V CDR1 and CDR2: LNHDA, SQIVND (reference sequence).

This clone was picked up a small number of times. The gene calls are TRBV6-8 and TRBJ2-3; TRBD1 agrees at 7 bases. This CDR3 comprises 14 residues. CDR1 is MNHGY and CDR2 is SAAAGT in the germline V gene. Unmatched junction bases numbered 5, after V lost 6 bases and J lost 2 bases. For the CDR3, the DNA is TGTGCCAGCAGAGCGACAGGGACCACAGATACGCAGTATTTT. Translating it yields CASRATGTTDTQYF.

In nucleotides, the CDR3 is TGTGCCAGTAGTATAGCCTTTAGCGGGAGCGCAGATACGCAGTATTTT. It specifies CASSIAFSGSADTQYF. V gene TRBV19 combines with J gene TRBJ2-3; 9 nucleotides agree with TRBD2. The CDR3 runs to 16 residues. Germline assignment: CDR1 LNHDA and CDR2 SQIVND (reference sequence). The V and J ends lost 1 base and 4 bases, in that order; junction bases with no gene match: 6.

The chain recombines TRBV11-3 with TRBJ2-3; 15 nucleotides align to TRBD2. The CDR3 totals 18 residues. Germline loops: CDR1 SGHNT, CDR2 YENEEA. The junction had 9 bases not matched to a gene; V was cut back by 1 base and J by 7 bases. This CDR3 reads CASSLGTSGRVATYTQYF. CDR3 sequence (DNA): TGTGCCAGCAGCTTAGGGACTAGCGGGAGGGTCGCCACGTATACGCAGTATTTT.

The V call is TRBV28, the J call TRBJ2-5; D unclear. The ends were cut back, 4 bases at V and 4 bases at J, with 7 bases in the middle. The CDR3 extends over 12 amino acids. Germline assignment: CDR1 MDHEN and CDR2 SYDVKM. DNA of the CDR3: TGTGCCAGCAGTTCCCCCGGAGAGACCCAGTACTTC. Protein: CASSSPGETQYF.

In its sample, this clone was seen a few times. CDR3 coding DNA: TGTGCCAGCAGTACCCTAGCAGGGTATGATAGGGGCTACACCTTC. It encodes CASSTLAGYDRGYTF. This chain joins TRBV6-8 and TRBJ1-2; a weak D match, TRBD1 (5 bases). In germline, CDR1 is MNHGY, CDR2 SAAAGT. Deletions cut 5 bases from V and 8 bases from J, with 21 bases between. CDR3 length: 15 residues.

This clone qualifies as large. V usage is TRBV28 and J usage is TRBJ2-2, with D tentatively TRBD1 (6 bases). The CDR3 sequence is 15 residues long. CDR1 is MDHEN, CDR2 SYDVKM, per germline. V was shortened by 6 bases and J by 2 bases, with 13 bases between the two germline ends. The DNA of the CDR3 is TGTGCCAGCAGGAGCACGGACAGAAACACCGGGGAGCTGTTTTTT. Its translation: CASRSTDRNTGELFF.

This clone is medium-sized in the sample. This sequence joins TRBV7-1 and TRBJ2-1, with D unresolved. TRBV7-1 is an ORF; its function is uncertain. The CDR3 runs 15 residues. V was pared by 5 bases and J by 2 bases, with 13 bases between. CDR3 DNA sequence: TGTGCCAGCAGCCTAGATCGGACGGCCTACAATGAGCAGTTCTTC. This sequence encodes CASSLDRTAYNEQFF.

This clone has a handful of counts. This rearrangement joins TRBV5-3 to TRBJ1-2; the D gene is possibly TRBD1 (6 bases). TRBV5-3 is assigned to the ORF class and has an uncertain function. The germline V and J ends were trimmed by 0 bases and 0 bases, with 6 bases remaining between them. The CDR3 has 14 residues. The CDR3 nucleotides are TGTGCCAGAAGCTTGGGGACAGCTAACTATGGCTACACCTTC. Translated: CARSLGTANYGYTF.

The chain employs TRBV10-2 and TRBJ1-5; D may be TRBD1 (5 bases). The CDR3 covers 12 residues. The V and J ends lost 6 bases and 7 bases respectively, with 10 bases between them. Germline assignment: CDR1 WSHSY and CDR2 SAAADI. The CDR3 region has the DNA TGCGCCAGCAGGGGGCTAGTACAGCCCCAGCATTTT. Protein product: CASRGLVQPQHF.

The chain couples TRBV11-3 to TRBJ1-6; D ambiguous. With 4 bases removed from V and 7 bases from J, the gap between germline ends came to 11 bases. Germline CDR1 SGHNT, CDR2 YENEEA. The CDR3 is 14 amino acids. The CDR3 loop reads CASSSQLANSPLHF. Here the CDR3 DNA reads TGTGCCAGCAGCTCTCAACTGGCAAATTCACCCCTCCACTTT.

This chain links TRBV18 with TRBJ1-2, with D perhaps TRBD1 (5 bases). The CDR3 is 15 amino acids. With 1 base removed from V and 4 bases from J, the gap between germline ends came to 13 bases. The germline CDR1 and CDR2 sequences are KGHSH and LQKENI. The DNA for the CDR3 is TGTGCCAGCTCACCACTGGGAGGGACGGGCTATGGCTACACCTTC. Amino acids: CASSPLGGTGYGYTF.

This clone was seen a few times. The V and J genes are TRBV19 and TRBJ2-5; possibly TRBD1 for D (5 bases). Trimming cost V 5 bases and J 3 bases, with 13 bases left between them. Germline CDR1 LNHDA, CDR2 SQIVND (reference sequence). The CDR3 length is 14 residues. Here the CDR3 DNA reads TGTGCCAGTAGTTTACGACAGTACAAAGAGACCCAGTACTTC. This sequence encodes CASSLRQYKETQYF.

The CDR3 DNA is TGTGCCTGGAACATGGATAGCAATCAGCCCCAGCATTTT. It translates to CAWNMDSNQPQHF. V and J are TRBV30 and TRBJ1-5; no firm D call. Germline CDR1 GTSNPN, CDR2 SVGIG (reference sequence). Trimming cost V 4 bases and J 0 bases, with 7 bases left between them. There are 13 residues in the CDR3.

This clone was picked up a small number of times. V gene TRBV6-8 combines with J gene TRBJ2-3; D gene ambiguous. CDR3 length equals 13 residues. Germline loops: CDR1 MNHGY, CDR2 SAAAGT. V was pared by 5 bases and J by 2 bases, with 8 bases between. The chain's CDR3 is CASSVTVTDTQYF. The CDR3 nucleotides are TGTGCCAGCAGTGTAACAGTCACAGATACGCAGTATTTT.

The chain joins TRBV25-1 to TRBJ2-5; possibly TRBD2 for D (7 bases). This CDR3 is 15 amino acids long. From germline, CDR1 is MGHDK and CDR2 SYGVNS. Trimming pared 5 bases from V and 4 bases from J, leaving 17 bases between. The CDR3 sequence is CASSPSGGGGETQYF. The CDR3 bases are TGTGCCAGCAGTCCCTCGGGGGGAGGGGGAGAGACCCAGTACTTC. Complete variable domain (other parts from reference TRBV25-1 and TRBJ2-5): EADIYQTPRYLVIGTGKKITLECSQTMGHDKMYWYQQDPGMELHLIHYSYGVNSTEKGDLSSESTVSRIRTEHFPLTLESARPSHTSQYLCASSPSGGGGETQYFGPGTRLLVL.

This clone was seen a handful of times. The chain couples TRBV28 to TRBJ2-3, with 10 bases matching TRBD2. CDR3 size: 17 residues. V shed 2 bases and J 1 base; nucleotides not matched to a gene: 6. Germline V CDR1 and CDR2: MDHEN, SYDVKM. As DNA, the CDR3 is TGTGCCAGCAGTTTAAACGTAGCGGGGGGACGCACAGATACGCAGTATTTT. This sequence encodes CASSLNVAGGRTDTQYF.

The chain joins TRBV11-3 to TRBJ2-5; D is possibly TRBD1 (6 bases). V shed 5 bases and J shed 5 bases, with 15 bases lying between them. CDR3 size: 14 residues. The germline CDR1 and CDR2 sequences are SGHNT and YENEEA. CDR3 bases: TGTGCCAGCAGCCCGGCACAGGGTTATGAGACCCAGTACTTC. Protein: CASSPAQGYETQYF.

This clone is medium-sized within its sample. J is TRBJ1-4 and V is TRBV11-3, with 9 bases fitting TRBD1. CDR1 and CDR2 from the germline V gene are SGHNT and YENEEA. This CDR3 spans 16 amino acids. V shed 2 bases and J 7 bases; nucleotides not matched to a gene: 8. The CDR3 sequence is CASSLNAGQGSEKLFF. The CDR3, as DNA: TGTGCCAGCAGCTTAAACGCGGGACAGGGAAGTGAAAAACTGTTTTTT.

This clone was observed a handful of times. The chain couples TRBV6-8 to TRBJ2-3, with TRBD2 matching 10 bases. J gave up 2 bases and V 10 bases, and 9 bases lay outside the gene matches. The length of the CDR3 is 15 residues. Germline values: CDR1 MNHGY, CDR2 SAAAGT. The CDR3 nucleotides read TGTGCCATCAGAGCTAGCGGGAGCGACACAGATACGCAGTATTTT. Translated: CAIRASGSDTDTQYF.